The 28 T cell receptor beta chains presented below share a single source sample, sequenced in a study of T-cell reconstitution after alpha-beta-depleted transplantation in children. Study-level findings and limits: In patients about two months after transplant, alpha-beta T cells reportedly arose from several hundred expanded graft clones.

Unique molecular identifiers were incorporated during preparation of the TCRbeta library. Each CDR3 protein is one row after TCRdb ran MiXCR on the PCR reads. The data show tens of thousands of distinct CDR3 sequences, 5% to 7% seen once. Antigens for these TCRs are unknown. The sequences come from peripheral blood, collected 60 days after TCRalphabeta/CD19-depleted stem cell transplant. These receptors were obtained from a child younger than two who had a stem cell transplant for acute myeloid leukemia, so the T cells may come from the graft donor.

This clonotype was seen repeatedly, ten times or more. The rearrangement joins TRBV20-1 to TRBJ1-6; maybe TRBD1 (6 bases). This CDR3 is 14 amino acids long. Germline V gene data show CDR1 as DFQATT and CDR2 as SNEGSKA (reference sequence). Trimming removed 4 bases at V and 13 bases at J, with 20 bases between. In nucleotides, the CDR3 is TGCAGTGCTACGTTTATGGGGGCGAACGCGCCCCTCCACTTT. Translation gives CSATFMGANAPLHF.

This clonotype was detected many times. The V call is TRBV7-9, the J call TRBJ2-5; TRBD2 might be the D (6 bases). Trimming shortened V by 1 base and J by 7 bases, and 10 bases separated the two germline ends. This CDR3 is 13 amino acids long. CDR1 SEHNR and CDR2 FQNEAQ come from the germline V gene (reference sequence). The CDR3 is CASSLGAGGTQYF. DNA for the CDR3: TGTGCCAGCAGCTTAGGAGCGGGCGGGACCCAGTACTTC.

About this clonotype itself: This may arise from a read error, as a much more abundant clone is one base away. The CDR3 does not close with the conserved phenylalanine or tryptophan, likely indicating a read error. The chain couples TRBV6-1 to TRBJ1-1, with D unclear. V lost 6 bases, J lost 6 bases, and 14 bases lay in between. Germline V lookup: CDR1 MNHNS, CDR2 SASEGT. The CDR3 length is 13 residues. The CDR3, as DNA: TGTGCCAGCAGCCGGGGTGGGGAGGCTGAAGCTTTCGTT. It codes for CASSRGGEAEAFV.

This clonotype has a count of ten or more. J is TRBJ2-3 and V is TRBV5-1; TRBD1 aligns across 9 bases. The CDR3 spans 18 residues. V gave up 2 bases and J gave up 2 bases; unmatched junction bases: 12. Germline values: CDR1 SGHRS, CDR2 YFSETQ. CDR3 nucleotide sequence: TGCGCCAGCAGCTTCGGGGACAGGGAGGCCCCTTTCACAGATACGCAGTATTTT. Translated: CASSFGDREAPFTDTQYF.

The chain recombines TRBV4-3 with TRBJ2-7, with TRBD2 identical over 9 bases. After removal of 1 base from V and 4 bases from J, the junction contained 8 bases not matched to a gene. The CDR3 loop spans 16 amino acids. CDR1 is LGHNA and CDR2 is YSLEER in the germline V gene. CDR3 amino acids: CASSQGSGRPAYEQYF. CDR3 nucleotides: TGCGCCAGCAGCCAAGGGAGCGGGAGGCCCGCATACGAGCAGTACTTC.

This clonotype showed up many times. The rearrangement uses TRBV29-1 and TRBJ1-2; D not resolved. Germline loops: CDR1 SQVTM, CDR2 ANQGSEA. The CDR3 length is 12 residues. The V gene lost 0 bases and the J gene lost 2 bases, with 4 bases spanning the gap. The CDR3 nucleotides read TGCAGCGTTGAAGAACACAACTATGGCTACACCTTC. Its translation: CSVEEHNYGYTF.

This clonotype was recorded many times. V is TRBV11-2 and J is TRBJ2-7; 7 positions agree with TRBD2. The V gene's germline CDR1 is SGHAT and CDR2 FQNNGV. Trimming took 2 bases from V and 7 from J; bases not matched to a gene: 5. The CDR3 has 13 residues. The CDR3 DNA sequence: TGTGCCAGCAGCTTAAAGAGGGGAGGGGAGCAGTACTTC. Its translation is CASSLKRGGEQYF.

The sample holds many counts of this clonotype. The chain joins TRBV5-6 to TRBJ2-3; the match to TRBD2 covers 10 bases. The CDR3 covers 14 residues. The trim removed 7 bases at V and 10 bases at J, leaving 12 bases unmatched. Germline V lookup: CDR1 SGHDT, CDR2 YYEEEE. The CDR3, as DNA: TGTGCCAGCCTCGGGACTAGCGCCGGTGGGGCGCAGTATTTT. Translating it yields CASLGTSAGGAQYF.

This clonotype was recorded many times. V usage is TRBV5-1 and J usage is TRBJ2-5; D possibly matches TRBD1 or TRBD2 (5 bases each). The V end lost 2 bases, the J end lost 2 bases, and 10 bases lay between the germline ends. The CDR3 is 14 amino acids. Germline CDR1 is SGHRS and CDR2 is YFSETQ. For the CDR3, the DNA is TGCGCCAGCAGCTTTGGTTGGGGGCAAGAGACCCAGTACTTC. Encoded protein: CASSFGWGQETQYF.

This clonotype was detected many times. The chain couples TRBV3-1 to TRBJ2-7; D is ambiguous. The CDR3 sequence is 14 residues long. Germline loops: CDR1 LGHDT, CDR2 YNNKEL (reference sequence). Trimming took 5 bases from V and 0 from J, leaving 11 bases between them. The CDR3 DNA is TGTGCCAGCAGCTCCATCCTGAGCTCCTACGAGCAGTACTTC. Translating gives CASSSILSSYEQYF.

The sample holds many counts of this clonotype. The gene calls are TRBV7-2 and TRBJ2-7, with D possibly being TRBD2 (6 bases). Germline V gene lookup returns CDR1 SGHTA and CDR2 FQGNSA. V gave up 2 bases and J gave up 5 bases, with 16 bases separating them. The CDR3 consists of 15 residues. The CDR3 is CASSLTLGSWDEQYF. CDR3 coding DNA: TGTGCCAGCAGCTTAACTCTCGGGAGCTGGGACGAGCAGTACTTC.

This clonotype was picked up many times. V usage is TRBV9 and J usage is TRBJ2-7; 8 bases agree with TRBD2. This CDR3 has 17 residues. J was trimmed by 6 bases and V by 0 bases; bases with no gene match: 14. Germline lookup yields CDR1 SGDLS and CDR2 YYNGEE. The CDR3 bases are TGTGCCAGCAGCGTAGAAGATATGCGAAGCGGGAGAGGCGAGCAGTACTTC. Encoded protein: CASSVEDMRSGRGEQYF.

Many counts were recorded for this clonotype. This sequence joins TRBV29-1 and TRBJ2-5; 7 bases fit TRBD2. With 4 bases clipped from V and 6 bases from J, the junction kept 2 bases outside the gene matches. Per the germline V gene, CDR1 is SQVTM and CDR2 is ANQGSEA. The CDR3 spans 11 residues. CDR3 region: CSVGGGKTQYF. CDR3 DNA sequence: TGCAGCGTTGGGGGGGGGAAGACCCAGTACTTC.

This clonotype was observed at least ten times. The CDR3 loop reads CSGGKQETQYF. The CDR3 nucleotides are TGCAGCGGGGGGAAACAAGAGACCCAGTACTTC. The rearrangement uses TRBV29-1 and TRBJ2-5, with D perhaps being TRBD1 or TRBD2 (5 bases each). The CDR3 is made up of 11 amino acids. The V gene lost 7 bases and the J gene lost 2 bases, with 8 bases spanning the gap. Germline CDR1 reads SQVTM; CDR2 reads ANQGSEA.

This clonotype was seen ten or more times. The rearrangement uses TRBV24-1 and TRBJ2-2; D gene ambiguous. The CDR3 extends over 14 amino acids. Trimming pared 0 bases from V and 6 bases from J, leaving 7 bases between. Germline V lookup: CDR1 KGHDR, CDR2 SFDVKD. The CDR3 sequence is CATSDLPLAGELFF. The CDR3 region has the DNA TGTGCCACCAGTGATTTGCCGCTCGCCGGGGAGCTGTTTTTT.

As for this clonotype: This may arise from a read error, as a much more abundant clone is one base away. The CDR3: CSARGGDRRCEQYF. CDR3 nucleotide sequence: TGCAGTGCTAGAGGAGGGGACAGGAGATGCGAGCAGTACTTC. This rearrangement joins TRBV20-1 to TRBJ2-7; TRBD1 aligns across 8 bases. Germline CDR1 reads DFQATT; CDR2 reads SNEGSKA (reference sequence). The length of the CDR3 is 14 residues. The trim removed 1 base at V and 6 bases at J, leaving 8 bases unmatched.

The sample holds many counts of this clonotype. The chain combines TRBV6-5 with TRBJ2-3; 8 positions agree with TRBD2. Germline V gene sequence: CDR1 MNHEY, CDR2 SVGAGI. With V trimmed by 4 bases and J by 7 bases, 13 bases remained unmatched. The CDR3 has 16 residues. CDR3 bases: TGTGCCAGCAGTTCCCCGGGACTAGAATACATCAATACGCAGTATTTT. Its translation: CASSSPGLEYINTQYF.

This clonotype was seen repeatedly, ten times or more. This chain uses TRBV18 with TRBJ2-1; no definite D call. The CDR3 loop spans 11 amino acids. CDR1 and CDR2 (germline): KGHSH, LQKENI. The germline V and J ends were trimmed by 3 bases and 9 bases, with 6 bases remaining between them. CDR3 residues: CASSPKFEQFF. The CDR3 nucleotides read TGTGCCAGCTCACCTAAATTTGAGCAGTTCTTC.

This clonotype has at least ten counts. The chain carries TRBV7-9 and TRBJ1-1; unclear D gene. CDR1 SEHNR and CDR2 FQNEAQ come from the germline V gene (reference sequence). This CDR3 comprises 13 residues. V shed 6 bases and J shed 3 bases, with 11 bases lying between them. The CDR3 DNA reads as TGTGCCAGCAGGTCGTTGGTGGACACTGAAGCTTTCTTT. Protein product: CASRSLVDTEAFF.

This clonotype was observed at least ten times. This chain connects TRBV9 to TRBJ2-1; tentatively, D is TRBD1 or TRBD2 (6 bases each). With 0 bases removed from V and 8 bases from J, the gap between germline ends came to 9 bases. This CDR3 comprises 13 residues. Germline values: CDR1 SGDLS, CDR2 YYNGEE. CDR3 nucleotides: TGTGCCAGCAGCGTAGCGGGGGCTTATGAGCAGTTCTTC. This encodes CASSVAGAYEQFF.

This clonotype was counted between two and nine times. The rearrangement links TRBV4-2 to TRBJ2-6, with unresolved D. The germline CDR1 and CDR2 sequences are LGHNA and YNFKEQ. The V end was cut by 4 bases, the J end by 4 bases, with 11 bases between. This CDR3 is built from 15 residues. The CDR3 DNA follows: TGTGCCAGCAGCCCACGGTATCGGGGGGCCAACGTCCTGACTTTC. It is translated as CASSPRYRGANVLTF.

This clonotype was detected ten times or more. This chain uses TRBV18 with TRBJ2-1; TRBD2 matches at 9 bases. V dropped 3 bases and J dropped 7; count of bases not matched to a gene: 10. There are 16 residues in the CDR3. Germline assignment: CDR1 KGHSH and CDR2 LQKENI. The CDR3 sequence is CASSPLGGGAINEQFF. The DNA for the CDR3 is TGTGCCAGCTCACCCCTTGGCGGGGGGGCCATAAATGAGCAGTTCTTC.

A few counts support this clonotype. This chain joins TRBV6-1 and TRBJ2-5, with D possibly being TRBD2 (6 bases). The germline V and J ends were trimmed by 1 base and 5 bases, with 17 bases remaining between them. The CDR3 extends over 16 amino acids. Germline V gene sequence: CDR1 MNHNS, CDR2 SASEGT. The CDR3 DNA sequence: TGTGCCAGCAGTGAAGGACCGGAAGCAGGAGGGGAGACCCAGTACTTC. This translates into CASSEGPEAGGETQYF.

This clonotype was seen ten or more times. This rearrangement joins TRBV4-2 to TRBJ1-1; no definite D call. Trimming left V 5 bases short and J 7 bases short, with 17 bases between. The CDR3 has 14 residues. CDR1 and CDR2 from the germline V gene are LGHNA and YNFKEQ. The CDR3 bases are TGTGCCAGCAGCGGATGGATGGAGGGAAGTGAAGCTTTCTTT. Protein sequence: CASSGWMEGSEAFF.

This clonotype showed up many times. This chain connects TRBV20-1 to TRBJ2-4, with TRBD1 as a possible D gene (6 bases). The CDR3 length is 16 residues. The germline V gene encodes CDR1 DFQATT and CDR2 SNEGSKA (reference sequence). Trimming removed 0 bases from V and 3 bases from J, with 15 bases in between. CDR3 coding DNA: TGCAGTGCTAGAGAAGTCAGGGGCCAGGGCAAAAACATTCAGTACTTC. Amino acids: CSAREVRGQGKNIQYF.

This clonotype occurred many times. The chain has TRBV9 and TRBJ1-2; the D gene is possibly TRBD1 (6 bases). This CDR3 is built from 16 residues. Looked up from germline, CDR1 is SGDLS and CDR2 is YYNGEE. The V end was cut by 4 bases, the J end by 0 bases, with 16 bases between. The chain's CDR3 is CASSHPRDTTNYGYTF. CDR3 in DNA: TGTGCCAGCAGCCACCCCCGGGACACAACTAACTATGGCTACACCTTC.

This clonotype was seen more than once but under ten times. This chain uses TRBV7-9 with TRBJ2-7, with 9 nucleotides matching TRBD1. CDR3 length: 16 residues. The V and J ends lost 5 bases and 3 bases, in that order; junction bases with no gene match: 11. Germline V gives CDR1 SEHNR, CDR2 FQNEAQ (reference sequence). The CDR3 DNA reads TGTGCCAGCAGCCGTTCACAGGGGGCCTCGGACTACGAGCAGTACTTC. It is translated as CASSRSQGASDYEQYF.

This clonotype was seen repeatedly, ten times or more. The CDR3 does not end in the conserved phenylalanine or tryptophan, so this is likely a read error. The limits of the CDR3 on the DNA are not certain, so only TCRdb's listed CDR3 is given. CDR3 sequence reads: CASSPEVTRP. The rearrangement links TRBV14 to TRBJ2-7. The V gene's germline CDR1 is SGHDN and CDR2 FVKESK. A total of 10 residues make up the CDR3, ends included.